This T cell receptor beta chain was documented in a study of blood T cell repertoires in COVID-19. At the level of the study: Samples taken during acute and convalescent COVID-19 were collected in the United States, Italy and Spain. PBMCs, B-cell-depleted T cells, or T cells were the source of the cDNA or gDNA that made up the material.

In the authors' methods: Amplified reference gene primers provided the basis for estimating nucleated cell counts. Sequencing was performed with immunoSEQ multiplex PCR; in TCRdb, only in-frame clones are kept and a portion is missing. D and trimming were read from the DNA, whereas the V and J calls and clone size are those reported in that table. The sample shows about 89,000 clones, 80% of them seen only once. The table lists this clone with a few counts. The sample taken for sequencing was peripheral blood. The clonotype originates from a woman aged 80 or over with acute or convalescent COVID-19.

CDR3 sequence: CASGSTYDSSYGYTF. As DNA, the CDR3 is TGTGCTAGTGGTTCGACTTACGACAGCTCCTATGGCTACACCTTC. The V gene is TRBV12-5, the J gene TRBJ1-2, with D perhaps TRBD1 (5 bases). In germline, CDR1 is LGHNT, CDR2 FRNRAP. The CDR3 runs 15 residues. V lost 4 bases to trimming and J lost 4 bases, with 16 bases between them.